A selection of T cell receptor beta chains follows, all from one sample in a study of shared clonotypes between healthy human individuals. The repertoire was sequenced with immunoSEQ multiplex PCR; TCRdb's copy has only in-frame clones and lacks some. The sample gives about 2.4 million clones, around nine tenths of which show up once; around 0.15% is in the top ten. Sequenced material: naive CD4+ T cells sorted from blood. Receptor source: a man aged 18 to 29 in good health. Each CDR3 is given with its conserved first and last residue. Each record gives: V gene, J gene, D gene, clone size, CDR3 DNA, CDR3 protein. The D gene is left open where the match is weak. Expanded clones get a size class; other rows say once, few or many, or leave the size out.

TRBV6-5	TRBJ1-6	NA	NA	TGTGCCAGCACCCCCTTTCAGGGATATAATTCACCCCTCCACTTT	CASTPFQGYNSPLHF
TRBV7-9	TRBJ2-1	NA	NA	TGTGCCAGCAGCTTACGAGGCGGGACCTACAATGAGCAGTTCTTC	CASSLRGGTYNEQFF
TRBV30	TRBJ2-4	TRBD2	NA	TGTGCCGGAGGCGGGGGGAGGAACATTCAGTACTTC	CAGGGGRNIQYF
TRBV7-2	TRBJ2-5	TRBD1	NA	TGTGCCAGCAGCAACGGACAGGGTCGCCGGGAGACCCAGTACTTC	CASSNGQGRRETQYF
TRBV10-3	TRBJ2-4	NA	NA	TGTGCCATCAGTGACGGTTACATCAACATTCAGTACTTC	CAISDGYINIQYF
TRBV6-4	TRBJ2-3	NA	NA	TGTGCCAGCAGTGACCGAACGGGCGATACGCAGTATTTT	CASSDRTGDTQYF
TRBV6-5	TRBJ1-5	NA	once	TGTGCCAGCAGAACAGGGAACAATCAGCCCCAGCATTTT	CASRTGNNQPQHF
TRBV5-1	TRBJ1-2	NA	NA	TGCGCCAGCAGTTCGGACTCAGCTAACTATGGCTACACCTTC	CASSSDSANYGYTF
TRBV6-5	TRBJ1-5	TRBD1	NA	TGTGCCAGCAGTAGGGGACAGATCAATCAGCCCCAGCATTTT	CASSRGQINQPQHF
TRBV4-1	TRBJ1-5	NA	once	TGCGCCAGCAGCCAAGACGGAGTCCCTTATAGCAATCAGCCCCAGCATTTT	CASSQDGVPYSNQPQHF
TRBV6-5	TRBJ1-1	NA	NA	TGTGCCAGCAGTTACAGGGTAGACACTGAAGCTTTCTTT	CASSYRVDTEAFF
TRBV5-1	TRBJ2-3	NA	NA	TGCGCCAGCAGCTTAAGGAGCCGGACAGATACGCAGTATTTT	CASSLRSRTDTQYF